A selection of T cell receptor beta chains follows, all from one sample in a study of Graves' ophthalmopathy and Graves' hyperthyroidism. TCRdb reanalysed the multiplex PCR reads using MiXCR and keeps one entry per CDR3 protein. The sample lists over a million distinct CDR3 sequences; about 40% were seen once. The source material was peripheral blood or thyroid tissue (not recorded which). The receptors here all came from an adult man with Graves' hyperthyroidism. CDR3s include the opening cysteine and the closing phenylalanine or tryptophan. D genes are given only for firm matches. Clone size is given for some rows only: seen once, a few or many times, or a class if the clone is expanded.

V gene,D gene,J gene,clone size,CDR3 DNA,CDR3 protein
TRBV7-3,.,TRBJ1-1,few,TGTGCCAGCAGCTTAAGACAGGTTTCAATTTCGGAAGCTTTCTTT,CASSLRQVSISEAFF
TRBV6-1,.,TRBJ2-6,.,TGTGCCAGCAGTGAAGCTTTGCCGGCTGGGGCCAACGTCCTGACTTTC,CASSEALPAGANVLTF
TRBV12-3/TRBV12-4,TRBD2,TRBJ2-2,few,TGTGCCAGCAGTTTTGTTAGCGGGGGGTTTACCGGGGAGCTGTTTTTT,CASSFVSGGFTGELFF
TRBV7-9,TRBD2,TRBJ2-2,many,TGTGCCAGCAGACCGGAGCGGGGGCCGTTAGGTCACACCGGGGAGCTGTTTTTT,CASRPERGPLGHTGELFF
TRBV9,TRBD1,TRBJ1-2,few,TGTGCCAGCAGCCCAGAGACAGGGGGCTCTGGCTACACCTTC,CASSPETGGSGYTF
TRBV9,.,TRBJ2-7,once,TGTGCCAGCAGCGTAGGGAAGGAATCCTACGAGCAGTACTTC,CASSVGKESYEQYF
TRBV29-1,.,TRBJ1-4,.,TGCAGCGTTGAGCGTCAGGGCTTGGAAAAACTGTTTTTT,CSVERQGLEKLFF
TRBV6-1,TRBD1,TRBJ1-5,few,TGTGCCGTCCAAGAGGGACAGGGGGTTTGGGATCAGCCCCAGCATTTT,CAVQEGQGVWDQPQHF
TRBV2,.,TRBJ1-4,.,TGTGCCAGCAGTATGAGACCCAGTGAGAAGTCAACTAATGAAAAACTGTTTTTT,CASSMRPSEKSTNEKLFF
TRBV6-4,.,TRBJ1-6,few,TGTGCCAGCAGTGAAGTTCCCAATTCACCCCTCCACTTT,CASSEVPNSPLHF
TRBV10-3,.,TRBJ2-6,.,TGTGCCATCAAGGACACCTCTGGGGCCAACGTCCTGACTTTC,CAIKDTSGANVLTF
TRBV24-1,.,TRBJ1-5,many,TGTGCCACCAGTGAGGGGAGCGGTCAGCCCCAGCATTTT,CATSEGSGQPQHF
TRBV25-1,TRBD2,TRBJ2-5,.,TGTGCCAGCAGTGAATTCCCGGGGGGGAAGCGGGAGACCCAGTACTTC,CASSEFPGGKRETQYF